This T cell receptor beta chain was identified during a study of T cells in Graves' hyperthyroidism and ophthalmopathy. The trim removed 5 bases at V and 2 bases at J, leaving 20 bases unmatched. The length of the CDR3 is 19 residues. The investigators amplified TCR beta CDR3 regions from RNA transcripts. Primed by the HTBI set, a first-round RT-PCR was run on the TCR CDR3. TCRdb independently ran MiXCR on the multiplex PCR reads; one entry per CDR3 protein. The sample gives 300,000 to 350,000 distinct CDR3 sequences, about 21% of which show up once; around half is in the top ten. With regard to this clonotype: Its target is unknown.

Study results and limitations: Ophthalmopathy prediction by the model preceded onset by a median about 6 months.

The chain links TRBV12-3 or TRBV12-4 to TRBJ2-7; 8 bases fit TRBD1. Sequenced: blood. The sequence came from a woman aged 50 to 60 with Graves' hyperthyroidism. The CDR3 nucleotides read TGTGCCAGCAGTAAAGTACCCTTTTCAAGACAGGGGCGTACCTACGAGCAGTACTTC. Amino acid sequence: CASSKVPFSRQGRTYEQYF.